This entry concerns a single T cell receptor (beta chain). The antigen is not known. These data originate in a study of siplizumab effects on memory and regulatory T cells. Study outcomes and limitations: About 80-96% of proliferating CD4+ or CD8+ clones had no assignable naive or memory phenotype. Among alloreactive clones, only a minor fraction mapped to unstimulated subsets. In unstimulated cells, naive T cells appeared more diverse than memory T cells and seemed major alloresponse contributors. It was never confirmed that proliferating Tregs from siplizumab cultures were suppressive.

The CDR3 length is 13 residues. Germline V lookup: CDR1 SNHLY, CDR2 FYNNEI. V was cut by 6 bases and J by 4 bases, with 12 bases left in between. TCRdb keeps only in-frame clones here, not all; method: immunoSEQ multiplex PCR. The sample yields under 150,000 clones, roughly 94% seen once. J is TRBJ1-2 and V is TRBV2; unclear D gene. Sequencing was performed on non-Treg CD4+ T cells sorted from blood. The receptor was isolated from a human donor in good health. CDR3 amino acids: CASRDEAGYGYTF. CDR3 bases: TGTGCCAGCAGGGACGAAGCGGGCTATGGCTACACCTTC.